This record concerns one T cell receptor (beta chain) sequence. Antigen unknown. This specimen belongs to a study of shared clonotypes between healthy human individuals. Notes on the study in general: Since donors were few, the genetic and exposure-history diversity represented was limited.

TCRdb keeps only in-frame clones here, not all; method: immunoSEQ multiplex PCR. The table lists about 1 million clones, approximately 72% of them singletons. The germline CDR1 and CDR2 sequences are DFQATT and SNEGSKA (reference sequence). The length of the CDR3 is 11 residues. Trimming cost V 6 bases and J 5 bases, with 10 bases left between them. The sample consisted of memory CD4+ T cells sorted from blood. Stated subset: CD45RA-negative fraction. The receptor comes from a man aged 18 to 35 in good health. The chain employs TRBV20-1 and TRBJ1-1; D gene uncertain. The chain's CDR3 is CSAPSGTEAFF. CDR3 nucleotides: TGCAGTGCCCCGAGTGGGACTGAAGCTTTCTTT.